Listed here are 14 T cell receptor beta chains from one sample, sequenced in a study of human T cells and chemical hapten exposure. The time point was: pre-sensitization, week 0. Treatment given: therapeutic diphenylcyclopropenone sensitization with weekly scalp DPC. TCRdb passed the RACE reads through MiXCR, listing each CDR3 protein once. Of 300,000 to 450,000 distinct CDR3 sequences detected, over 5% appear once; the ten largest clones hold less than 9%. Sample: whole blood, taken in connection with sensitization to the hapten diphenylcyclopropenone (DPC). These receptors were taken from a woman aged 18-29 years with alopecia areata. Some clones in this sample may be carry-over from other donors' samples.

The chain employs TRBV3-1 and TRBJ1-5, with D unresolved. V lost 1 base and J 4 bases, leaving 17 bases between the germline ends. The CDR3 contains 17 residues. Germline CDR1 LGHDT, CDR2 YNNKEL (reference sequence). The CDR3 is CASSQVYSAAGNQPQHF. DNA of the CDR3: TGTGCCAGCAGCCAAGTTTATTCGGCCGCCGGTAATCAGCCCCAGCATTTT.

This clonotype turned up a few times. This chain joins TRBV5-4 and TRBJ1-1, with 7 bases fitting TRBD1. Germline CDR1 and CDR2: SGHNT and YYREEE (reference sequence). The junction had 9 bases not matched to a gene; V was cut back by 4 bases and J by 0 bases. CDR3 length equals 16 residues. This CDR3 reads CASSPSGGGVNTEAFF. For the CDR3, the DNA is TGTGCCAGCAGCCCCTCAGGGGGTGGGGTGAACACTGAAGCTTTCTTT.

This clonotype was seen repeatedly, ten times or more. The chain couples TRBV10-3 to TRBJ1-2; perhaps TRBD1 as D (5 bases). The CDR3 is 14 residues long. Germline loops: CDR1 ENHRY, CDR2 SYGVKD. The ends were cut back, 0 bases at V and 8 bases at J, with 13 bases in the middle. As DNA, the CDR3 is TGTGCCATCAGTGAGTCCCCGGCAGGGACCGGCTACACCTTC. Protein: CAISESPAGTGYTF.

This clonotype occurred many times. This chain uses TRBV5-1 with TRBJ1-1, with 9 bases matching TRBD1. V shed 3 bases, J shed 4 bases, and the junction held 4 bases outside the gene matches. Germline V lookup: CDR1 SGHRS, CDR2 YFSETQ. The CDR3 covers 14 residues. The CDR3 bases are TGCGCCAGCAGCTGGGACAGGGCGGGCACTGAAGCTTTCTTT. This translates into CASSWDRAGTEAFF. The full variable domain, with the rest looked up from reference TRBV5-1 and TRBJ1-1, is KAGVTQTPRYLIKTRGQQVTLSCSPISGHRSVSWYQQTPGQGLQFLFEYFSETQRNKGNFPGRFSGRQFSNSRSEMNVSTLELGDSALYLCASSWDRAGTEAFFGQGTRLTVV.

The chain employs TRBV18 and TRBJ1-4; 9 bases are shared with TRBD1. The CDR3 is 14 residues long. Germline V CDR1 and CDR2: KGHSH, LQKENI. With V trimmed by 3 bases and J by 7 bases, 3 bases remained unmatched. The CDR3 loop is CASSPDRGGEKLFF. As DNA, the CDR3 is TGTGCCAGCTCACCGGACAGGGGTGGTGAAAAACTGTTTTTT.

This chain connects TRBV3-1 to TRBJ2-3; no reliable D call. With 3 bases removed from V and 0 bases from J, the gap between germline ends came to 13 bases. Germline V CDR1 and CDR2: LGHDT, YNNKEL (reference sequence). This CDR3 is built from 16 residues. The CDR3 DNA sequence: TGTGCCAGCAGCCAGTTGCAGGCACGGAGCACAGATACGCAGTATTTT. It specifies CASSQLQARSTDTQYF.

This clonotype was observed many times. The chain carries TRBV28 and TRBJ1-2; D is uncertain. Germline assignment: CDR1 MDHEN and CDR2 SYDVKM. The ends were cut back, 3 bases at V and 8 bases at J, with 4 bases in the middle. The length of the CDR3 is 10 residues. In DNA form, the CDR3 reads TGTGCCAGCAGTTTGGGAGGCTACACCTTC. Translated: CASSLGGYTF.

This clonotype was seen repeatedly, ten times or more. V gene TRBV5-1 combines with J gene TRBJ1-1, with D possibly matching TRBD1 (6 bases). The germline V gene has CDR1 SGHRS and CDR2 YFSETQ. Trimming left V 3 bases short and J 5 bases short, with 11 bases between. There are 13 residues in the CDR3. The CDR3 loop is CASSYTGTTEAFF. The DNA for the CDR3 is TGCGCCAGCAGCTATACAGGGACTACTGAAGCTTTCTTT.

A few counts support this clonotype. V usage is TRBV4-3 and J usage is TRBJ1-1; no clear D. The CDR3 contains 15 residues. Per germline, CDR1 LGHNA and CDR2 YSLEER. V was shortened by 0 bases and J by 2 bases, with 10 bases between the two germline ends. DNA for the CDR3: TGCGCCAGCAGCCAAGATCCTGCTGATAACACTGAAGCTTTCTTT. Translation gives CASSQDPADNTEAFF.

V gene TRBV2 combines with J gene TRBJ1-2; D not resolved. Trimming took 7 bases from V and 2 from J, leaving 14 bases between them. Germline-derived CDR1 and CDR2 are SNHLY and FYNNEI. This CDR3 is built from 14 residues. The CDR3 DNA reads as TGTGCCAGCACGCGGGAGCAGGTGAACTATGGCTACACCTTC. Residues: CASTREQVNYGYTF. Together with reference TRBV2 and TRBJ1-2, the CDR3 gives the full variable domain: EPEVTQTPSHQVTQMGQEVILRCVPISNHLYFYWYRQILGQKVEFLVSFYNNEISEKSEIFDDQFSVERPDGSNFTLKIRSTKLEDSAMYFCASTREQVNYGYTFGSGTRLTVV.

This clonotype showed up many times. This rearrangement joins TRBV10-3 to TRBJ2-3; D not certain. The CDR3 contains 15 residues. Trimming took 0 bases from V and 1 from J, leaving 8 bases between them. Germline V gives CDR1 ENHRY, CDR2 SYGVKD. CDR3 nucleotide sequence: TGTGCCATCAGTGAGTCTGCTACCGGCACAGATACGCAGTATTTT. The encoded protein is CAISESATGTDTQYF.

In this sample, this clonotype turned up many times. This rearrangement joins TRBV3-1 to TRBJ1-1; TRBD1 might be the D (5 bases). Trimming cost V 5 bases and J 4 bases, with 17 bases left between them. CDR3 length: 15 residues. Germline CDR1 LGHDT, CDR2 YNNKEL (reference sequence). The CDR3 is CASSYRGTKATEAFF. The CDR3 coding sequence is TGTGCCAGCAGCTACCGGGGCACCAAGGCCACTGAAGCTTTCTTT.

This chain uses TRBV9 with TRBJ1-2; D is possibly TRBD1 (5 bases). V lost 4 bases to trimming and J lost 0 bases, with 13 bases between them. The CDR3 covers 15 residues. Germline lookup yields CDR1 SGDLS and CDR2 YYNGEE. The CDR3: CASSPLLTANYGYTF. CDR3 coding DNA: TGTGCCAGCAGCCCTTTATTGACAGCTAACTATGGCTACACCTTC.

In its sample, this clonotype was seen many times. The chain links TRBV12-3 or TRBV12-4 to TRBJ2-2; D is ambiguous. The CDR3 is 11 residues long. The V and J ends lost 8 bases and 5 bases respectively, with 6 bases between them. The CDR3 region has the DNA TGTGCCAGCGACAAAACCGGGGAGCTGTTTTTT. Translated: CASDKTGELFF.